The source of this TCR beta chain is a study of OX40 agonist ivuxolimab in advanced cancers. Across the whole study: Patients were treated with intravenous ivuxolimab, dosed at 0.01 to 10 mg/kg and infused every 2 weeks. Three patients had partial responses: one hepatocellular carcinoma, two cutaneous melanoma. Regarding the study as a whole: Clonal expansion was seen in CD4+ and CD8+ blood T cells by week 6 at 0.1 to 3.0 mg/kg.

Profiled with immunoSEQ multiplex PCR; TCRdb holds only in-frame clones, not every one. The data contain 25,000 to 35,000 clones, about 80% of them singletons. In its sample, this clone was seen a few times. What it binds is not known. On cycle 4 day 1 and cycle 7 day 1, as well as at baseline, blood was sampled. The germline gives CDR1 MNHNY, CDR2 SVGAGI (reference sequence). This CDR3 region has 12 residues. The V end was cut by 2 bases, the J end by 3 bases, with 2 bases between. The TCR sequence derives from an adult with an advanced solid tumor such as melanoma, head and neck, liver or kidney cancer. The material sequenced was CD4+ or CD8+ T cells sorted from blood, taken in a trial of the OX40 agonist ivuxolimab. The chain carries TRBV6-6 and TRBJ1-5; D is unresolved. The CDR3 DNA reads as TGTGCCAGCAGTTACGTCAATCAGCCCCAGCATTTT. It translates to CASSYVNQPQHF.